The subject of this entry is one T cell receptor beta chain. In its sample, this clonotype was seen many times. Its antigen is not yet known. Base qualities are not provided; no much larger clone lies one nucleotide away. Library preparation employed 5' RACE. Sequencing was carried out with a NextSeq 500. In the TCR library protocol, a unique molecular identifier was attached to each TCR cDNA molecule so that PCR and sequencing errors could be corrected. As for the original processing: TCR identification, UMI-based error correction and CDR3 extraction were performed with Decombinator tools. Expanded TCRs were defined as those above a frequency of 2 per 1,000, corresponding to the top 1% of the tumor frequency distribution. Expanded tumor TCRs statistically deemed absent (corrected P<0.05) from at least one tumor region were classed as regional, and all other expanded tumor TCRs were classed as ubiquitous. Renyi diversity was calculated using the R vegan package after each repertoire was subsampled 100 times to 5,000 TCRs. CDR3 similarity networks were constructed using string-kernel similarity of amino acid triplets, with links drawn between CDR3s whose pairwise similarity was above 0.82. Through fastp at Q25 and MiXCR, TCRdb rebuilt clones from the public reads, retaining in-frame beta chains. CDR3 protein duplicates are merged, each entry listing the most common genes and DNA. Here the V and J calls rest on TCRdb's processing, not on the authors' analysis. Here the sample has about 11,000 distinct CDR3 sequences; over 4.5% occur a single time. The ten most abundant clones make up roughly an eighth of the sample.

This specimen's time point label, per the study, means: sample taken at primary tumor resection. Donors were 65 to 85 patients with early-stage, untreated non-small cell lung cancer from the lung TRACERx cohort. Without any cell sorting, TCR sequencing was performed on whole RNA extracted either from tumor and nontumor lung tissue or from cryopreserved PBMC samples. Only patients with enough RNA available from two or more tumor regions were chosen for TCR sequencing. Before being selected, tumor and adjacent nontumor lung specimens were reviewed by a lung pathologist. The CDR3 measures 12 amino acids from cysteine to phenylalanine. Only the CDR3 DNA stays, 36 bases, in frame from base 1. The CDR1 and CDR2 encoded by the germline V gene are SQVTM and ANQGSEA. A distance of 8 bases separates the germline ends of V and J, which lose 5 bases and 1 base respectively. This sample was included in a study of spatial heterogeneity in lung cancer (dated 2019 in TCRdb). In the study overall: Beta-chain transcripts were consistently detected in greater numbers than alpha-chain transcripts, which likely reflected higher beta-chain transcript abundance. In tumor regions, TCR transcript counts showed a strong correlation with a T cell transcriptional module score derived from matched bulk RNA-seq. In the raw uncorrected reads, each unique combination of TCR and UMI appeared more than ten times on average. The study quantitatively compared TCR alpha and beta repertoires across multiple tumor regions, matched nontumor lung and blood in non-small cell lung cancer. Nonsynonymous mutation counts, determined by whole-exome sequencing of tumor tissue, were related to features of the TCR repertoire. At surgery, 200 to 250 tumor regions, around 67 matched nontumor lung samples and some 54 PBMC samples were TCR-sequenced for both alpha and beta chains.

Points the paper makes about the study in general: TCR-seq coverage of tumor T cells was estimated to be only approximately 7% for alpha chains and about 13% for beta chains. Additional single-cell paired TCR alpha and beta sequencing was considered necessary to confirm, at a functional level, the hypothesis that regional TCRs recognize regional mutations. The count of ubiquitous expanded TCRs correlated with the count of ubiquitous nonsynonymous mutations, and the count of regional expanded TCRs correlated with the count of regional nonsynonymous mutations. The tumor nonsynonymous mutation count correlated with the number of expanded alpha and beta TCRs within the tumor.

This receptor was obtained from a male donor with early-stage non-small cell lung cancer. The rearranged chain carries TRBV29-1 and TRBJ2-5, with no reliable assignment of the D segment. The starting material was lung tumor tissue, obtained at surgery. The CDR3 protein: CSVRTVQETQYF. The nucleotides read TGCAGCGTTCGTACAGTCCAAGAGACCCAGTACTTC.